A single sample is the source of the 18 T cell receptor beta chains below, sequenced in a study of T cell responses to AZD1222 COVID-19 vaccine. Clones were sequenced by immunoSEQ multiplex PCR, and TCRdb holds only the in-frame ones, with some missing. The table includes about 94,000 clones, about 88% detected once. The sequencing here drew on peripheral blood, taken on day 0 of AZD1222 vaccination. The receptor source for this set is an adult in good health.

The chain joins TRBV30 to TRBJ1-5; weak D call: TRBD1 (6 bases). There are 13 residues in the CDR3. Trimming removed 4 bases at V and 7 bases at J, with 14 bases between. The V gene's germline CDR1 is GTSNPN and CDR2 SVGIG (reference sequence). CDR3: CAWNSGASQPQHF. The CDR3 DNA sequence: TGTGCCTGGAACTCGGGGGCCAGCCAGCCCCAGCATTTT.

This chain joins TRBV6-4 and TRBJ2-2; TRBD2 agrees at 9 bases. With V trimmed by 4 bases and J by 4 bases, 4 bases remained unmatched. The CDR3 length is 15 residues. Germline values: CDR1 MRHNA, CDR2 SNTAGT. Here the CDR3 reads CASSVGAGGTGELFF. CDR3 nucleotide sequence: TGTGCCAGCAGTGTAGGAGCGGGGGGCACCGGGGAGCTGTTTTTT.

The CDR3: CAISPAGVQETQYF. CDR3 in DNA: TGTGCCATATCCCCAGCAGGAGTCCAAGAGACCCAGTACTTC. The V gene is TRBV6-5, the J gene TRBJ2-5; D is ambiguous. Germline values: CDR1 MNHEY, CDR2 SVGAGI. CDR3 length: 14 residues. The V gene lost 10 bases and the J gene lost 1 base, with 16 bases spanning the gap.

The chain couples TRBV15 to TRBJ1-2, with D hard to call. From germline, CDR1 is LNHNV and CDR2 YYDKDF (reference sequence). The CDR3 sequence is 15 residues long. V lost 3 bases and J lost 4, with 15 bases in between. CDR3 sequence (DNA): TGTGCCACCAGCAGGGCAGGACCGCTAGGCTATGGCTACACCTTC. Translated: CATSRAGPLGYGYTF. Using reference TRBV15 and TRBJ1-2 for the parts outside the CDR3, the full variable domain is DAMVIQNPRYQVTQFGKPVTLSCSQTLNHNVMYWYQQKSSQAPKLLFHYYDKDFNNEADTPDNFQSRRPNTSFCFLDIRSPGLGDTAMYLCATSRAGPLGYGYTFGSGTRLTVV.

The chain has TRBV6-5 and TRBJ1-2, with D uncertain. The V end was cut by 0 bases, the J end by 8 bases, with 10 bases between. Germline V CDR1 and CDR2: MNHEY, SVGAGI. This CDR3 has 13 residues. The CDR3 bases are TGTGCCAGCAGTTACTCTCGGGGTGGGGGCTACACCTTC. Protein product: CASSYSRGGGYTF.

This rearrangement joins TRBV6-5 to TRBJ2-6, with 7 bases identical to TRBD1. The J segment lost 2 bases and the V segment lost 4 bases, leaving 5 bases of the junction unmatched. CDR1 is MNHEY, CDR2 SVGAGI, per germline. The CDR3 runs to 16 residues. Here the CDR3 reads CASSSGTGAGANVLTF. The DNA of the CDR3 is TGTGCCAGCAGTTCCGGAACAGGGGCTGGGGCCAACGTCCTGACTTTC.

The chain combines TRBV9 with TRBJ2-7; 10 positions agree with TRBD1. The CDR3 runs 15 residues. Per the germline V gene, CDR1 is SGDLS and CDR2 is YYNGEE. V was pared by 3 bases and J by 5 bases, with 8 bases of the junction left unmatched. The CDR3 DNA is TGTGCCAGCAGCGCGTCGACAGGGGGCTTCGACGAGCAGTACTTC. It translates to CASSASTGGFDEQYF.

The gene calls are TRBV5-6 and TRBJ1-3; no clear D. Germline V gene lookup returns CDR1 SGHDT and CDR2 YYEEEE. The CDR3 is 12 amino acids. Trimming took off 9 bases at V and 6 bases at J, with 13 bases between the two ends. The CDR3 nucleotides are TGTGCCATCATACGGTTTGAAAACACCATATATTTT. Protein: CAIIRFENTIYF.

The rearrangement links TRBV3-1 (or the pseudogene TRBV3-2) to TRBJ1-2; D ambiguous. V was cut by 7 bases and J by 2 bases, with 14 bases left in between. CDR1 LGHDT and CDR2 YNNKEL come from the germline V gene (reference sequence). The CDR3 is made up of 14 amino acids. CDR3 DNA: TGTGCCAGCATAACGGTGTTGGTAAACTATGGCTACACCTTC. This gives the protein CASITVLVNYGYTF.

This clone has more than one count but fewer than ten. V usage is TRBV29-1 and J usage is TRBJ1-5; D gene uncertain. Germline CDR1 SQVTM, CDR2 ANQGSEA. The ends were cut back, 7 bases at V and 4 bases at J, with 11 bases in the middle. CDR3 size: 12 residues. The CDR3 DNA follows: TGCAGCGCTCGACAAGGGAATCAGCCCCAGCATTTT. This codes for CSARQGNQPQHF.

The chain employs TRBV10-2 and TRBJ2-3; TRBD2 might be the D (5 bases). Trimming pared 4 bases from V and 4 bases from J, leaving 15 bases between. CDR1 and CDR2 (germline): WSHSY, SAAADI. The CDR3 is made up of 15 amino acids. The CDR3 DNA reads TGCGCCAGCAGTGGAGTCCCCGGAGGAGCAGATACGCAGTATTTT. This encodes CASSGVPGGADTQYF.

The chain joins TRBV7-2 to TRBJ1-6; D gene uncertain. Trimming removed 5 bases from V and 6 bases from J, with 11 bases in between. Germline-derived CDR1 and CDR2 are SGHTA and FQGNSA. The CDR3 runs to 14 residues. CDR3 region: CASSLRRTNSPLHF. The CDR3 region has the DNA TGTGCCAGCAGCCTCCGGCGGACTAATTCACCCCTCCACTTT.

A word on this clone: This specimen includes other DNA sequences encoding the same CDR3. The V gene is TRBV4-3, the J gene TRBJ1-3; no definite D call. The CDR3 is 14 residues long. Germline V CDR1 and CDR2: LGHNA, YSLEER. Trimming pared 0 bases from V and 1 base from J, leaving 4 bases between. CDR3: CASSQEGSGNTIYF. CDR3 sequence (DNA): TGCGCCAGCAGCCAAGAGGGGTCTGGAAACACCATATATTTT.

The gene calls are TRBV9 and TRBJ2-7; the D is unclear. Germline assignment: CDR1 SGDLS and CDR2 YYNGEE. V shed 4 bases and J shed 0 bases, with 11 bases lying between them. This CDR3 has 14 residues. This CDR3 is CASSPDLSSYEQYF. CDR3 bases: TGTGCCAGCAGCCCAGACTTGAGCTCCTACGAGCAGTACTTC.

In DNA, the CDR3 is TGTGCCAGCAGCTTAGAGGGGGCAAATTCACCCCTCCACTTT. Its translation: CASSLEGANSPLHF. The V call is TRBV5-5, the J call TRBJ1-6; 7 bases are shared with TRBD1. CDR3 length: 14 amino acids. The germline V gene has CDR1 SGHKS and CDR2 YYEKEE (reference sequence). The V segment lost 2 bases and the J segment 7 bases; nucleotides outside the gene matches: 3.

This clone was recorded only once. CDR3 coding DNA: TGTGCCAGCAGCCACGGGCCTGGACAGGAAGGGCGTGAGCAGTTCTTC. Translated, it gives CASSHGPGQEGREQFF. This chain connects TRBV3-1 (or the pseudogene TRBV3-2) to TRBJ2-1; 7 nucleotides agree with TRBD1. Losses at the gene ends were 3 bases for V and 9 bases for J; bases not matched to a gene: 14. The CDR3 is 16 residues long. The germline gives CDR1 LGHDT, CDR2 YNNKEL (reference sequence).

The chain recombines TRBV7-9 with TRBJ2-3, with D maybe TRBD1 (5 bases). This CDR3 contains 15 residues. The ends were cut back, 2 bases at V and 5 bases at J, with 14 bases in the middle. Germline V lookup: CDR1 SEHNR, CDR2 FQNEAQ (reference sequence). CDR3 residues: CASSLFSAQGDTQYF. The CDR3 nucleotides are TGTGCCAGCAGCTTATTTTCCGCCCAGGGAGATACGCAGTATTTT.

The V and J genes are TRBV3-1 (or the pseudogene TRBV3-2) and TRBJ1-3; 7 bases fit TRBD1. There are 14 residues in the CDR3. Trimming at V came to 3 bases and at J to 6 bases, leaving 5 bases not matched to a gene. Per the germline V gene, CDR1 is LGHDT and CDR2 is YNNKEL (reference sequence). CDR3 loop: CASSQGTAPNTIYF. CDR3 nucleotide sequence: TGTGCCAGCAGCCAGGGGACAGCTCCAAACACCATATATTTT.